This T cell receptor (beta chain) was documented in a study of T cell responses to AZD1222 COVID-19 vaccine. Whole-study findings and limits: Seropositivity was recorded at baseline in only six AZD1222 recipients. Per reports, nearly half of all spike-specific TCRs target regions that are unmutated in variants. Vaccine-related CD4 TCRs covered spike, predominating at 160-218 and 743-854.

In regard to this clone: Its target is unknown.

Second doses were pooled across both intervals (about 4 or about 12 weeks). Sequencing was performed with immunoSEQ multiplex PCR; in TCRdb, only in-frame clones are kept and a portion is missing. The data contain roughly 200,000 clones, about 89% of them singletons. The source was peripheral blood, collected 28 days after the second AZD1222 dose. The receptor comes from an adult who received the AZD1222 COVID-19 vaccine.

CDR3 residues: CASSFRVYEQYF. The CDR3 nucleotides are TGTGCCAGCAGCTTTAGGGTTTACGAGCAGTACTTC. The chain is built from TRBV5-8 and TRBJ2-7; D gene uncertain. V was cut by 2 bases and J by 4 bases, with 7 bases left in between. The germline CDR1 and CDR2 sequences are SGHTS and YDEGEE. This CDR3 spans 12 amino acids. Full variable domain (missing parts from reference TRBV5-8 and TRBJ2-7): EAGVTQSPTHLIKTRGQQATLRCSPISGHTSVYWYQQALGLGLQFLLWYDEGEERNRGNFPPRFSGRQFPNYSSELNVNALELEDSALYLCASSFRVYEQYFGPGTRLTVT.